A selection of T cell receptor beta chains follows, all from one sample in a study of blood T cell repertoires in COVID-19. The data were produced by immunoSEQ multiplex PCR, yet TCRdb's version contains in-frame clones alone and is incomplete. Of 110,000 or so clones listed, 81% were seen once; the top ten hold about 10%. Sequenced input: peripheral blood. These receptors were collected from a human donor in a cohort sampled during active COVID-19. Each CDR3 is given with its conserved first and last residue. Each record gives: CDR3 length, V gene, J gene, CDR3 protein.

13,TRBV12-3/TRBV12-4,TRBJ1-1,CASSDRANTEAFF
15,TRBV7-3,TRBJ2-7,CASSLDGAGNYEQYF
15,TRBV7-9,TRBJ1-6,CASSQDRGLTSPLHF
15,TRBV6-6,TRBJ2-7,CASKGTSGLSYEQYF
13,TRBV12-3/TRBV12-4,TRBJ2-7,CASSHDRSYEQYF
13,TRBV30,TRBJ2-5,CAWSGQPQETQYF
14,TRBV5-4,TRBJ2-5,CASSLGTLEETQYF
15,TRBV27,TRBJ2-5,CACSFSRGGRQTQYF
14,TRBV6-6,TRBJ2-4,CASSNPQGANIQYF
15,TRBV6-5,TRBJ2-7,CASRPGTGVSYEQYF
17,TRBV18,TRBJ1-4,CASSPLAGSATNEKLFF
15,TRBV28,TRBJ2-7,CASSPGGGRSYEQYF
13,TRBV5-1,TRBJ1-5,CASSSGSNQPQHF
14,TRBV28,TRBJ2-7,CASSLARRTYEQYF
15,TRBV14,TRBJ2-3,CASSQASVSTDTQYF
15,TRBV7-2,TRBJ2-3,CASSLQARSTDTQYF
15,TRBV30,TRBJ1-3,CAWSVKQGNGNTIYF
14,TRBV28,TRBJ1-1,CASRRTGLNTEAFF
14,TRBV5-4,TRBJ2-5,CASSLGQGRETQYF
14,TRBV19,TRBJ1-1,CASSLVAMNTEAFF
15,TRBV13,TRBJ2-7,CASSLGAGGSYEQYF
15,TRBV28,TRBJ2-3,CASRLAGSTTDTQYF
14,TRBV14,TRBJ1-2,CASSQDSPGFGYTF
13,TRBV4-3,TRBJ1-4,CASSPTESEKLFF
14,TRBV29-1,TRBJ1-1,CSGKTSQAGTEAFF
12,TRBV15,TRBJ2-7,CATSRGQYEQYF
16,TRBV30,TRBJ2-1,CAWSPRLIAAYNEQFF
15,TRBV27,TRBJ1-6,CASGDRDRGNSPLHF
14,TRBV3-1/TRBV3-2,TRBJ2-5,CASSQAAGEETQYF
17,TRBV7-2,TRBJ2-3,CASSSALRGAITDTQYF
12,TRBV12-3/TRBV12-4,TRBJ2-1,CASSLDSNEQFF
15,TRBV7-2,TRBJ2-1,CASSLLLAGPNEQFF
17,TRBV4-1,TRBJ1-5,CASSQVTGGASNQPQHF
17,TRBV5-6,TRBJ1-4,CASSFYTGFATNEKLFF
12,TRBV7-2,TRBJ2-7,CASSLTSYEQYF
16,TRBV29-1,TRBJ1-3,CSGLGAIFSSGNTIYF
13,TRBV18,TRBJ2-1,CASSPGLYNEQFF
14,TRBV14,TRBJ1-2,CASSQGDPRYGYTF
14,TRBV11-2,TRBJ2-3,CASSLEAGPDTQYF
16,TRBV3-1/TRBV3-2,TRBJ2-7,CASSQDGGTRRYEQYF
14,TRBV28,TRBJ2-7,CASQSRKAGREQYF
13,TRBV9,TRBJ1-3,CASSAGVGNTIYF
15,TRBV29-1,TRBJ2-3,CSVSGLAGHTDTQYF
16,TRBV2,TRBJ2-5,CASRAHGTRDGETQYF
16,TRBV6-2/TRBV6-3,TRBJ1-5,CASSTGQGGHNQPQHF
15,TRBV6-5,TRBJ2-7,CASSSTGGRAYEQYF
12,TRBV7-2,TRBJ2-7,CASSLDRGEQYF
13,TRBV6-2/TRBV6-3,TRBJ2-7,CASSYVQSYEQYF
17,TRBV4-1,TRBJ2-7,CASSQDYLAGGQREQYF
13,TRBV29-1,TRBJ1-1,CSTDRRMNTEAFF
14,TRBV5-1,TRBJ1-3,CASSSEVGGNTIYF
16,TRBV4-1,TRBJ2-7,CASSQENLAGRYEQYF